This T cell receptor (beta chain) was captured by sequencing in a study of beta chain features in type 1 diabetes. The wider study: All samples combined gave roughly 100 million sorted cells for examination. The study's findings and limits: In cDNA sequencing, cells with high TCR expression could be over-represented. A possible short-template PCR bias applies equally to patients and controls.

In all sorted populations, purity surpassed 95%. The investigators reverse transcribed all of the isolated RNA, so they sequenced expressed TCRB transcripts. Profiling relied on immunoSEQ multiplex PCR, and the TCRdb table lists in-frame clones only, not all of them. The sample has hundreds of thousands of clones; around a sixth are singletons. V lost 4 bases, J lost 3 bases, and 3 bases stayed unmatched. The germline gives CDR1 SGHNT, CDR2 YYREEE (reference sequence). The CDR3 contains 15 residues. Details on this clone: Its antigen is currently unknown.

The sequencing input was naive CD4+ T cells from blood. This receptor was obtained from a man between 18 and 29 years old in good health. The chain couples TRBV5-4 to TRBJ2-2, with TRBD1 matching over 10 bases. CDR3 nucleotide sequence: TGTGCCAGCAGCCCCGGGACAGGGGACACCGGGGAGCTGTTTTTT. Translating it yields CASSPGTGDTGELFF. The variable domain in full, with the rest retrieved from reference TRBV5-4 and TRBJ2-2, is ETGVTQSPTHLIKTRGQQVTLRCSSQSGHNTVSWYQQALGQGPQFIFQYYREEENGRGNFPPRFSGLQFPNYSSELNVNALELDDSALYLCASSPGTGDTGELFFGEGSRLTVL.